Listed here is a single TCR beta chain. The record originates from a study of T cell responses to AZD1222 COVID-19 vaccine. Data came from immunoSEQ multiplex PCR; TCRdb stores just in-frame clones and leaves some out. The sample carries approximately 130,000 clones, roughly 93% recorded once. Trimming stripped 5 bases from V and 1 base from J, with 8 bases between. Germline loops: CDR1 SGHTA, CDR2 FQGNSA. The CDR3 runs to 13 residues. This TCR came from an adult in good health. Sample: peripheral blood, taken on day 0 of AZD1222 vaccination. This rearrangement joins TRBV7-2 to TRBJ2-5; weak D call: TRBD1 (5 bases). The CDR3 region has the DNA TGTGCCAGCAGCAAACAGGTCCAAGAGACCCAGTACTTC. Amino acids: CASSKQVQETQYF.